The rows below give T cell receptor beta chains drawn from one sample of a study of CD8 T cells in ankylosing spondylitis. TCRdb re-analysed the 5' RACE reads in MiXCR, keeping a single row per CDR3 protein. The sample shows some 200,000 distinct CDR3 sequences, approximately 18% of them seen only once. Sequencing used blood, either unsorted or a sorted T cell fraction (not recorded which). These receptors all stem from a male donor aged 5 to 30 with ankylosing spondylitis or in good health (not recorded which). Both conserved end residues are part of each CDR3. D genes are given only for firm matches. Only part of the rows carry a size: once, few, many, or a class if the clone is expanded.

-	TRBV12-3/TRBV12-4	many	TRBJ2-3	TGTGCCAGCAGTTTAGCCAGCATGGTCACAGATACGCAGTATTTT	CASSLASMVTDTQYF
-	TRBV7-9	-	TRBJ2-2	TGTGCCGAGGGGGCCGGGGAGCTGTTTTTT	CAEGAGELFF
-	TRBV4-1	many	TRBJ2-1	TGCGCCAGCAGCCAAAGGGCGGTGGAGGGCCTCTACAATGAGCAGTTCTTC	CASSQRAVEGLYNEQFF
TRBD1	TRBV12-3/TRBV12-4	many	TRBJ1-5	TGTGCCAGCAGCGACAGGGTAATAATGCCCCAGCATTTT	CASSDRVIMPQHF
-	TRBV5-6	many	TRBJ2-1	TGTGCCAGCAGCCTGGGGCGAGGGAGATACAATGAGCAGTTCTTC	CASSLGRGRYNEQFF
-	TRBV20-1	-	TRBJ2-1	TGCAGTGGAAGAGAGGGCCGAAGGGAGCATGAGCAGTTCTTC	CSGREGRREHEQFF
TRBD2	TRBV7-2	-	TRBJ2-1	TGTGCCAGCAGCTTATTGGTGGGGACCCTTCTAGCGGGAGGGGGGAATGAGCAGTTCTTC	CASSLLVGTLLAGGGNEQFF
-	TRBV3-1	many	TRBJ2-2	TGTGCCAGCAGCCTAAAATTGGACTTAGGGACCGGGGAGCTGTTTTTT	CASSLKLDLGTGELFF
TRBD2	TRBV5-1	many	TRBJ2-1	TGCGCCAGCAGGCCTACCGGGACTAGCGGGGCGTTGGGGCAGTTCTTC	CASRPTGTSGALGQFF
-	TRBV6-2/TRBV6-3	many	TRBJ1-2	TGTGCCAGCAGTCGTCGGCAGGCGTTCTATGGCTACACCTTC	CASSRRQAFYGYTF
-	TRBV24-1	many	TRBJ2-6	TGTGCCACCAGTGATATCCAGAGCTCTGGGGCCAACGTCCTGACTTTC	CATSDIQSSGANVLTF
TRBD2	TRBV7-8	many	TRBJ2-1	TGTGCCAGCAGCCCGGGACTAGCGGGACCTTCCTACAATGAGCAGTTCTTC	CASSPGLAGPSYNEQFF
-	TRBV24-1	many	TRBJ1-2	TGTGCCACCAGTGATTTGGCAGGGGCGGATGGCTACACCTTC	CATSDLAGADGYTF
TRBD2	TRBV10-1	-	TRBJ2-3	TGCGCCAGCAGTGAGGGGCCCGGGAGGACTAGCACAGATACGCAGTATTTT	CASSEGPGRTSTDTQYF
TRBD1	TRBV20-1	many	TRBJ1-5	TGCAGTGCTGGGGGACAGACTAGCAATCAGCCCCAGCATTTT	CSAGGQTSNQPQHF
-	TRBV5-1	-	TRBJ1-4	TGCGCCAGCAGCTTGGCACCTCAGGGGAAACTGTTTTTT	CASSLAPQGKLFF
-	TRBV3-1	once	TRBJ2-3	TGTGCCAGCAGCCAAGTGAAGGGCACAACAGATACGCAGTATTTT	CASSQVKGTTDTQYF
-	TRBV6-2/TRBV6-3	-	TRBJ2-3	TGTGCCAGCAGTTACCCGAGGGATACGCAGTATTTT	CASSYPRDTQYF
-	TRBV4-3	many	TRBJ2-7	TGCGCCAGCAGCCAAGTGTCTCCAGACAGGACCCACGAGCAGTACTTC	CASSQVSPDRTHEQYF
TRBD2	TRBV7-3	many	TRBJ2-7	TGTGCCAGCAGCTTACGAAAGCCCAAGATAGCGGGAGGGCCCTCCCACGAGCAGTACTTC	CASSLRKPKIAGGPSHEQYF
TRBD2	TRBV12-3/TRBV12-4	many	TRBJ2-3	TGTGCCAGCAGTCCCTACAGGGGGCGCAAACTAGCGGGAGATACGGGTCCCACAGATACGCAGTATTTT	CASSPYRGRKLAGDTGPTDTQYF
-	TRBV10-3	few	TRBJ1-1	TGTGCCATCAGCTTGGGGAGGGAGGCTGAAGCTTTCTTT	CAISLGREAEAFF
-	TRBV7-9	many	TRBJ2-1	TGTGCCAGCAGCTTCATCTCCCCTGAGCAGTTCTTC	CASSFISPEQFF
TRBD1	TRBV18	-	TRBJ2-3	TGTGCCAGCTCACCGCGACGAGAAGGGACAGTTCGGACAGATACGCAGTATTTT	CASSPRREGTVRTDTQYF
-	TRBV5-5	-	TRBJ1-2	TGTGCCAGCAGCTTGGAAGTGAATAACTATGGCTACACCTTC	CASSLEVNNYGYTF
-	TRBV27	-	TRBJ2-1	TGTGCCACCCAGACGGACTCCTACAATGAGCAGTTCTTC	CATQTDSYNEQFF
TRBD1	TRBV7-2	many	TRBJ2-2	TGTGCCAGCAGCCGTCGAGAGGGGGCCACCGGGGAGCTGTTTTTT	CASSRREGATGELFF
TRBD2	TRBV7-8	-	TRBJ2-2	TGTGCCAGCACCAGGGAGGGGACTTATAACACCGGGGAGCTGTTTTTT	CASTREGTYNTGELFF
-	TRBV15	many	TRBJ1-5	TGTGCCACCAGCAGAGATGAGGGCAGGGTGGGCAATCAGCCCCAGCATTTT	CATSRDEGRVGNQPQHF
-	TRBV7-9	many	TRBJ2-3	TGTGCCAGCAGCTTACTCTCTTCGCCTTCTAGCACAGATACGCAGTATTTT	CASSLLSSPSSTDTQYF
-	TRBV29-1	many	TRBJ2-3	TGCAGCGTTGTCGGGCAGGGCACAGATACGCAGTATTTT	CSVVGQGTDTQYF
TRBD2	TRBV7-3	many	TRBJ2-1	TGTGCCAGCAGCTTAACCCCGGGGAGGGTGGATGAGCAGTTCTTC	CASSLTPGRVDEQFF
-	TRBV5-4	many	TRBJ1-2	TGTGCCAGCAGCCGTCCAGACAGCTATGGCTACACCTTC	CASSRPDSYGYTF
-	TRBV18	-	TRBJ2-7	TGTGCCAGCTCTCACGGACAGACCACTCCCTACGAGCAGTACTTC	CASSHGQTTPYEQYF
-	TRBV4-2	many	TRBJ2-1	TGTGCCAGCAGCCAAGCAAACAGGGGGGGGCGGTTCTTC	CASSQANRGGRFF
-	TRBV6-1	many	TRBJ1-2	TGTGCCAGCAGTGAAGGAGTAGCAGGGAACTATGGCTACACCTTC	CASSEGVAGNYGYTF
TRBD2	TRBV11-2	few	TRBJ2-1	TGTGCCAGCAGCTTAGATCCTAGCGGCAATGAGCAGTTCTTC	CASSLDPSGNEQFF
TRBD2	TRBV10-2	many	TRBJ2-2	TGCGCCAGCGGACTAGCGGGAACCGGGGAGCTGTTTTTT	CASGLAGTGELFF
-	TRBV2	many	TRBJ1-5	TGTGCCAGCAGTGATCGAGGGCCCTATCAGCCCCAGCATTTT	CASSDRGPYQPQHF
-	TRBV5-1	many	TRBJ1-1	TGCGCCAGCAGCTTGGGGAAGGGTTCTCAAGCTTTCTTT	CASSLGKGSQAFF
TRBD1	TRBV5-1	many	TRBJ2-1	TGCGCCAGCAGCTTGTTACTTCTGGGACAGGGAAGCAATGAGCAGTTCTTC	CASSLLLLGQGSNEQFF
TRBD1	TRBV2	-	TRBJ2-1	TGTGCCAGCGGGTCGACAGGGGGCGCGGGGCAGTTCTTC	CASGSTGGAGQFF
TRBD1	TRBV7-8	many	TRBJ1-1	TGTGCCAGCAGCTTATACTCAGGGGGGAACACTGAAGCTTTCTTT	CASSLYSGGNTEAFF
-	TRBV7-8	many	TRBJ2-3	TGTGCCAGCAGCTTCCGGACGAGCACAGATACGCAGTATTTT	CASSFRTSTDTQYF
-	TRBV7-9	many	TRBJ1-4	TGTGCCAGCAGCTCCGGGTCGGGAAAACTGTTTTTT	CASSSGSGKLFF
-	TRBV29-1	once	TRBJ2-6	TGCAGCGTTTCAAGAGGGGCCAACGTCCTGACTTTC	CSVSRGANVLTF
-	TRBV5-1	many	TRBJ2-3	TGCGCCAGCAGTGAGGGGACCAGCACAGATACGCAGTATTTT	CASSEGTSTDTQYF
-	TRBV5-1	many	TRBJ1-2	TGCGCCAGCAGCATGGACATAAACTATGGCTACACCTTC	CASSMDINYGYTF
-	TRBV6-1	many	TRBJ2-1	TGTGCCAGCAGTACCGGGACGATCTCCTACAATGAGCAGTTCTTC	CASSTGTISYNEQFF
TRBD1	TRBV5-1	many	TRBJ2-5	TGCGCCAGCAGCCCCGGGACAGGTCAAGAGACCCAGTACTTC	CASSPGTGQETQYF
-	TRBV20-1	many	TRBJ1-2	TGCAGTGCTCCCCTTAGTGGCTACACCTTC	CSAPLSGYTF